This T cell receptor beta chain comes out of a study of T cell responses to AZD1222 COVID-19 vaccine. Study-wide results and limits: Sampled repertoires all dated from after the peak T cell response. Distributed over spike, vaccine-associated CD4 TCRs predominated at 160-218 and 743-854.

The CDR3 has 14 residues. Germline loops: CDR1 ENHRY, CDR2 SYGVKD. Unmatched junction bases numbered 5, after V lost 5 bases and J lost 2 bases. This clone was seen just once. The antigen remains undetermined. The repertoire was sequenced with immunoSEQ multiplex PCR; TCRdb's copy has only in-frame clones and lacks some. The repertoire holds about 210,000 clones, about 92% seen once, with approximately 1.4% in the top ten. This sample comprised peripheral blood, obtained on day 0 of AZD1222 vaccination. The source of this sequence is an adult in good health. The chain has TRBV10-3 and TRBJ1-2; 7 bases line up with TRBD1. CDR3 loop: CAISLQGENYGYTF. In DNA form, the CDR3 reads TGTGCCATCAGTCTCCAGGGGGAGAACTATGGCTACACCTTC.